Following are 27 T cell receptor beta chains from one sample sequenced in a study of T-cell memory formation after mild COVID-19 (dated by TCRdb to the early 2020s). Library preparation used 5' RACE. The sequencer listed for this sample is Illumina NovaSeq 6000. TCRdb reanalyzed the raw reads on its own, using fastp at Q25 for trimming and MiXCR for clone calling, and kept in-frame beta chains. Every CDR3 protein is listed once, alongside the most common genes and DNA of its rows. In this sample the table shows approximately 150,000 distinct CDR3 sequences, approximately 21% of which occur a single time. The top ten hold under 2.5% of the sample. Sequencing was carried out using PBMCs or a T cell subset sorted from them (not recorded which). The receptors were sampled from an adult woman who had mild COVID-19 (a few samples of this study predate the infection). The sample titles of this study are shuffled in the database, so cell type and time point are left out; the donor was told from shared clones.

V usage is TRBV28 and J usage is TRBJ2-7, with TRBD2 identical over 8 bases. V trimming: 7 bases; J trimming: 2 bases; junction bases outside the gene matches: 7. The CDR3 has 14 residues. The germline CDR1 and CDR2 sequences are MDHEN and SYDVKM. This CDR3 reads CASNIAGPTYEQYF. The CDR3 bases are TGTGCCAGCAACATAGCGGGGCCCACCTACGAGCAGTACTTC.

This clonotype was observed a handful of times. The chain joins TRBV4-2 to TRBJ2-1; maybe TRBD1 (6 bases). Germline-derived CDR1 and CDR2 are LGHNA and YNFKEQ. The CDR3 is 11 residues long. Trimming took 1 base from V and 11 from J, leaving 6 bases between them. The CDR3 DNA is TGTGCCAGCAGCCAAGGGGGGCAGCAGTTCTTC. It is translated as CASSQGGQQFF.

This clonotype was counted only a few times. The chain recombines TRBV12-3 or TRBV12-4 with TRBJ2-1; tentatively, D is TRBD2 (5 bases). V lost 2 bases and J 9 bases, leaving 14 bases between the germline ends. CDR3 length: 14 amino acids. CDR3 protein: CASSLIGRVAEQFF. The CDR3 nucleotides are TGTGCCAGCAGTTTAATCGGGCGGGTTGCTGAGCAGTTCTTC.

The table lists this clonotype with a few counts. The gene calls are TRBV29-1 and TRBJ2-1; 8 bases match TRBD1. The V gene's germline CDR1 is SQVTM and CDR2 ANQGSEA. The J segment lost 7 bases and the V segment lost 6 bases, leaving 2 bases of the junction unmatched. The CDR3 runs to 11 residues. The CDR3 DNA reads TGCAGCGTGGACAGGGCAAATGAGCAGTTCTTC. Its translation: CSVDRANEQFF.

The rearrangement uses TRBV7-2 and TRBJ2-3; 10 nucleotides match TRBD2. The CDR3 covers 15 residues. Germline CDR1 and CDR2: SGHTA and FQGNSA. The V segment lost 4 bases and the J segment 6 bases; nucleotides outside the gene matches: 7. The CDR3 loop reads CASSSRLAGVDTQYF. CDR3 coding DNA: TGTGCCAGCAGCTCCCGTCTAGCGGGAGTTGATACGCAGTATTTT. Based on the CDR3 plus reference TRBV7-2 and TRBJ2-3, the full variable domain is GAGVSQSPSNKVTEKGKDVELRCDPISGHTALYWYRQSLGQGLEFLIYFQGNSAPDKSGLPSDRFSAERTGGSVSTLTIQRTQQEDSAVYLCASSSRLAGVDTQYFGPGTRLTVL.

The chain carries TRBV12-3 or TRBV12-4 and TRBJ2-1; possibly TRBD1 for D (6 bases). This CDR3 has 15 amino acids. Between the trimmed V and J ends, which lost 6 bases and 8 bases, there was a span of 20 bases. The CDR3 protein is CASSPGRGVTDEQFF. The CDR3 DNA sequence: TGTGCCAGCAGCCCCGGCAGGGGAGTGACCGATGAGCAGTTCTTC.

The chain carries TRBV6-5 and TRBJ2-1; TRBD1 aligns across 7 bases. The CDR3 consists of 16 residues. With 7 bases clipped from V and 4 bases from J, the junction kept 13 bases outside the gene matches. Germline CDR1 and CDR2: MNHEY and SVGAGI. The CDR3 DNA reads TGTGCCAGCACCCCCCGACAGGGCTGGGGATACAATGAGCAGTTCTTC. Its translation is CASTPRQGWGYNEQFF.

This clonotype turned up a few times. The chain links TRBV7-9 to TRBJ2-1, with 10 bases lining up with TRBD2. Losses at the gene ends were 4 bases for V and 7 bases for J; bases not matched to a gene: 10. The CDR3 runs 16 residues. The germline gives CDR1 SEHNR, CDR2 FQNEAQ (reference sequence). CDR3 in amino acids: CASSSGTSAVGNEQFF. CDR3 in DNA: TGTGCCAGCAGCTCGGGGACTAGCGCGGTGGGGAATGAGCAGTTCTTC.

This clonotype has only a few counts. For the CDR3, the DNA is TGCAGTGCTAGAGGTGGGACTAGGGGCAATGAGCAGTTCTTC. Translation: CSARGGTRGNEQFF. This chain uses TRBV20-1 with TRBJ2-1; 8 nucleotides match TRBD2. Trimming cost V 1 base and J 6 bases; bases outside gene matches: 5. The CDR3 contains 14 residues. Germline V gene lookup returns CDR1 DFQATT and CDR2 SNEGSKA (reference sequence).

The table lists this clonotype with a few counts. The chain joins TRBV12-3 or TRBV12-4 to TRBJ2-1, with 10 bases lining up with TRBD2. This CDR3 comprises 16 residues. V was pared by 7 bases and J by 7 bases, with 13 bases of the junction left unmatched. DNA of the CDR3: TGTGCCAGCAACTCAAAACAGCGGGGGGGTTGGAATGAGCAGTTCTTC. Its translation is CASNSKQRGGWNEQFF.

The chain couples TRBV11-2 to TRBJ2-5; D is tentatively TRBD1 or TRBD2 (6 bases each). CDR1 and CDR2 from the germline V gene are SGHAT and FQNNGV. The V end lost 5 bases, the J end lost 4 bases, and 14 bases lay between the germline ends. CDR3 length equals 14 residues. The CDR3 nucleotides are TGTGCCAGCAGCGACCCTAGGGGGGCAGAGACCCAGTACTTC. Protein product: CASSDPRGAETQYF. Using reference TRBV11-2 and TRBJ2-5 for the parts outside the CDR3, the full variable domain is EAGVAQSPRYKIIEKRQSVAFWCNPISGHATLYWYQQILGQGPKLLIQFQNNGVVDDSQLPKDRFSAERLKGVDSTLKIQPAKLEDSAVYLCASSDPRGAETQYFGPGTRLLVL.

This sequence joins TRBV4-3 and TRBJ2-3; D might be TRBD2 (5 bases). This CDR3 spans 17 amino acids. Trimming shortened V by 0 bases and J by 0 bases, and 13 bases separated the two germline ends. Germline V gene sequence: CDR1 LGHNA, CDR2 YSLEER. The CDR3 coding sequence is TGCGCCAGCAGCCAAGATGGGAGCGTTCCTAGCACAGATACGCAGTATTTT. It codes for CASSQDGSVPSTDTQYF.

J is TRBJ2-7 and V is TRBV3-1, with D maybe TRBD2 (5 bases). CDR1 and CDR2 (germline): LGHDT, YNNKEL (reference sequence). This CDR3 region has 13 residues. Trimming left V 3 bases short and J 7 bases short, with 13 bases between. The CDR3 coding sequence is TGTGCCAGCAGCCATAGTCACGGGAAGGAGCAGTACTTC. Protein sequence: CASSHSHGKEQYF.

The chain carries TRBV29-1 and TRBJ2-7; D is uncertain. Between the trimmed V and J ends, which lost 1 base and 6 bases, there was a span of 13 bases. In germline, CDR1 is SQVTM, CDR2 ANQGSEA. The CDR3 length is 13 residues. This CDR3 is CSVEGAVTREQYF. The CDR3 bases are TGCAGCGTTGAAGGGGCAGTGACACGCGAGCAGTACTTC.

The sample holds a few counts of this clonotype. The chain employs TRBV5-5 and TRBJ2-5, with 9 positions matching TRBD1. The CDR3 sequence is 14 residues long. The ends lost 3 bases at V and 3 bases at J; junction bases unmatched: 3. Germline assignment: CDR1 SGHKS and CDR2 YYEKEE (reference sequence). CDR3 region: CASSSRQGEETQYF. CDR3 sequence (DNA): TGTGCCAGCAGCTCCCGACAGGGGGAAGAGACCCAGTACTTC.

The V call is TRBV6-5, the J call TRBJ1-2; 8 bases align to TRBD1. The CDR3 totals 13 residues. CDR1 MNHEY and CDR2 SVGAGI come from the germline V gene. J lost 7 bases, V lost 4 bases, and 5 bases had no gene match. Here the CDR3 DNA reads TGTGCCAGCAGTTTTCGACAGGGGTCTGGCTACACCTTC. It specifies CASSFRQGSGYTF.

This clonotype was seen a few times. In nucleotides, the CDR3 is TGCAGTGCCGGGTCCCCTCTTCTCCGCTACGAGCAGTACTTC. Translating it yields CSAGSPLLRYEQYF. The chain uses TRBV20-1 and TRBJ2-7; D is uncertain. CDR3 length: 14 residues. Between the trimmed V and J ends, which lost 6 bases and 3 bases, there was a span of 18 bases. Germline V gene sequence: CDR1 DFQATT, CDR2 SNEGSKA (reference sequence).

This clonotype was seen a few times. The chain links TRBV6-5 to TRBJ2-3; 10 positions match TRBD2. Germline V gene lookup returns CDR1 MNHEY and CDR2 SVGAGI. The CDR3 is made up of 16 amino acids. Trimming took 6 bases from V and 0 from J; bases not matched to a gene: 6. The CDR3 DNA sequence: TGTGCCAGCAGGCACGGACTAGCGGAAAGCACAGATACGCAGTATTTT. Protein product: CASRHGLAESTDTQYF.

This clonotype was observed at least ten times. V usage is TRBV20-1 and J usage is TRBJ2-3, with D tentatively TRBD2 (5 bases). CDR1 and CDR2 from the germline V gene are DFQATT and SNEGSKA (reference sequence). The CDR3 loop spans 14 amino acids. Between the trimmed V and J ends, which lost 2 bases and 8 bases, there was a span of 17 bases. The chain's CDR3 is CSARLLGPLGTQYF. The CDR3, as DNA: TGCAGTGCTAGACTACTAGGCCCCCTCGGTACGCAGTATTTT.

The chain employs TRBV4-1 and TRBJ2-1; tentatively, D is TRBD1 or TRBD2 (5 bases each). The germline CDR1 and CDR2 sequences are MGHRA and YSYEKL. Deletions cut 0 bases from V and 4 bases from J, with 13 bases between. The CDR3 runs 16 residues. The CDR3 is CASSQDRSGHYNEQFF. CDR3 in DNA: TGCGCCAGCAGCCAAGATCGAAGCGGACATTACAATGAGCAGTTCTTC.

In this sample, this clonotype turned up a few times. The chain carries TRBV5-1 and TRBJ2-3; D is ambiguous. Germline V gene lookup returns CDR1 SGHRS and CDR2 YFSETQ. V lost 0 bases and J lost 1, with 15 bases in between. The CDR3 contains 17 residues. This CDR3 is CASSLAGPRAGTDTQYF. DNA for the CDR3: TGCGCCAGCAGCTTGGCCGGGCCAAGGGCGGGCACAGATACGCAGTATTTT.

The chain has TRBV5-1 and TRBJ1-6; D is undetermined. With 0 bases removed from V and 2 bases from J, the gap between germline ends came to 6 bases. The CDR3 is 15 residues long. CDR1 is SGHRS and CDR2 is YFSETQ in the germline V gene. The CDR3 protein is CASSLGTTYNSPLHF. The CDR3 region has the DNA TGCGCCAGCAGCTTGGGGACCACCTATAATTCACCCCTCCACTTT.

The chain uses TRBV6-5 and TRBJ1-5, with D perhaps TRBD1 (6 bases). V was trimmed by 6 bases and J by 6 bases, leaving 15 bases between them. This CDR3 has 14 residues. CDR1 MNHEY and CDR2 SVGAGI come from the germline V gene. The DNA of the CDR3 is TGTGCCAGCAGATCGGGGGCGCGGAGTCAGCCCCAGCATTTT. Protein: CASRSGARSQPQHF.

The chain is built from TRBV25-1 and TRBJ2-1, with 7 bases aligning to TRBD1. The CDR3 runs to 16 residues. After removal of 3 bases from V and 0 bases from J, the junction contained 5 bases not matched to a gene. Germline CDR1 is MGHDK and CDR2 is SYGVNS. The CDR3 DNA sequence: TGTGCCAGCAGTGACATGACAGGGAGCTCCTACAATGAGCAGTTCTTC. This encodes CASSDMTGSSYNEQFF. Supplemented by reference TRBV25-1 and TRBJ2-1, the full variable domain reads EADIYQTPRYLVIGTGKKITLECSQTMGHDKMYWYQQDPGMELHLIHYSYGVNSTEKGDLSSESTVSRIRTEHFPLTLESARPSHTSQYLCASSDMTGSSYNEQFFGPGTRLTVL.

This clonotype appeared a few times. The chain combines TRBV5-1 with TRBJ2-3; D could derive from TRBD1 or TRBD2 (5 bases each). CDR3 length: 15 amino acids. V was clipped by 4 bases and J by 3 bases, with 15 bases between them. Germline V CDR1 and CDR2: SGHRS, YFSETQ. The CDR3, as DNA: TGCGCCAGCAGCCCCGCCGGGGACGGTACAGATACGCAGTATTTT. It yields the protein CASSPAGDGTDTQYF.

This clonotype was observed a few times. J is TRBJ1-3 and V is TRBV9; D uncertain. Germline V gene sequence: CDR1 SGDLS, CDR2 YYNGEE. The CDR3 has 13 amino acids. V dropped 3 bases and J dropped 7 bases, with 11 bases sitting between them. The DNA of the CDR3 is TGTGCCAGCAGCGCAGGAAAGATGAACACCATATATTTT. Protein: CASSAGKMNTIYF.

This clonotype occurred a few times. V gene TRBV20-1 combines with J gene TRBJ1-4; D not resolved. V gave up 2 bases and J gave up 5 bases, with 6 bases separating them. Germline V gene lookup returns CDR1 DFQATT and CDR2 SNEGSKA (reference sequence). The CDR3 sequence is 12 residues long. As DNA, the CDR3 is TGCAGTGCTAGAAGGAGCAATGAAAAACTGTTTTTT. Translating gives CSARRSNEKLFF.